These T cell receptor beta chains were read from a single sample in a study of T cells in Graves' hyperthyroidism and ophthalmopathy. TCRdb used MiXCR to reprocess the multiplex PCR reads, holding one entry per CDR3 protein. This table has hundreds of thousands of distinct CDR3 sequences, approximately 20% appearing once. Sequences were obtained from blood. The receptors shown here come from a man aged 40-50 years with Graves' hyperthyroidism. Both conserved end residues are part of each CDR3. A D gene is named only where the DNA matches it firmly. Size tells how often a clone was seen (once, few, many) or the class of an expanded clone, and some rows leave it out.

TRBD1	14	TRBV6-1	TRBJ1-5	many	CASNDRGQGQPQHF	TGTGCCAGCAACGACAGGGGGCAAGGGCAGCCCCAGCATTTT
TRBD1	14	TRBV5-1	TRBJ2-1	many	CASSTGTADNEQFF	TGCGCCAGCAGCACCGGGACAGCTGACAATGAGCAGTTCTTC
-	12	TRBV30	TRBJ2-7	many	CALTVRLGEQYF	TGTGCCTTGACAGTTCGTCTTGGCGAGCAGTACTTC
-	14	TRBV20-1	TRBJ2-1	many	CSASALGGGNEQFF	TGCAGTGCTAGCGCCTTAGGGGGGGGGAATGAGCAGTTCTTC
-	13	TRBV6-5	TRBJ1-6	few	CASSSGTDSPLHF	TGTGCCAGCAGTTCTGGGACGGACTCACCCCTCCACTTT
-	14	TRBV2	TRBJ1-1	many	CASSGLGGVIEAFF	TGTGCCAGCAGTGGGTTAGGGGGGGTGATTGAAGCTTTCTTT
-	13	TRBV28	TRBJ1-5	many	CASGTRVNQPQHF	TGTGCCAGCGGGACGAGGGTAAATCAGCCCCAGCATTTT
-	14	TRBV2	TRBJ2-5	many	CASKEGQIQETQYF	TGTGCCAGCAAGGAGGGACAGATCCAAGAGACCCAGTACTTC
-	16	TRBV6-1	TRBJ1-2	-	CASSTLGQTPNYGYTF	TGTGCCAGCAGTACCCTCGGACAGACCCCTAACTATGGCTACACCTTC
-	14	TRBV7-8	TRBJ2-2	many	CASSPHENTGELFF	TGTGCCAGCAGCCCACACGAGAACACCGGGGAGCTGTTTTTT
-	15	TRBV19	TRBJ1-2	many	CASSPRTGANYGYTF	TGTGCCAGTAGTCCCCGTACAGGCGCGAACTATGGCTACACCTTC
TRBD1	14	TRBV2	TRBJ2-7	many	CASNAGTGGYEQYF	TGTGCCAGCAACGCCGGGACAGGGGGCTACGAGCAGTACTTC
-	24	TRBV28	TRBJ2-4	few	CASSLYEPGSGGARSGGKKNIQYF	TGTGCCAGCAGTTTATACGAACCTGGGTCAGGGGGCGCGCGATCGGGGGGTAAAAAAAACATTCAGTACTTC
TRBD1	15	TRBV11-2	TRBJ1-5	-	CASSSGTGVNQPQHF	TGTGCCAGCAGTTCCGGGACAGGGGTAAATCAGCCCCAGCATTTT
-	16	TRBV15	TRBJ1-1	few	CATSRDRGNYRTEAFF	TGTGCCACCAGCAGAGATAGGGGGAATTACAGGACTGAAGCTTTCTTT
-	12	TRBV29-1	TRBJ2-3	many	CSVDEGADTQYF	TGCAGCGTTGACGAGGGCGCAGATACGCAGTATTTT
TRBD1	15	TRBV7-6	TRBJ2-7	many	CASSPGQEGVYEQYF	TGTGCCAGCAGCCCGGGACAGGAAGGAGTGTACGAGCAGTACTTC
TRBD1	13	TRBV7-2	TRBJ2-5	many	CASSVDREETQYF	TGTGCCAGCAGCGTGGACAGGGAAGAGACCCAGTACTTC
-	13	TRBV18	TRBJ2-7	-	CASSPGEVGEQYF	TGTGCCAGCTCACCTGGTGAGGTCGGCGAGCAGTACTTC
-	14	TRBV25-1	TRBJ1-5	many	CASSEDSWNQPQHF	TGTGCCAGCAGTGAGGACAGTTGGAATCAGCCCCAGCATTTT
-	14	TRBV28	TRBJ2-1	many	CASREGTPGNEQFF	TGTGCCAGCAGGGAAGGGACCCCAGGGAATGAGCAGTTCTTC
-	16	TRBV7-8	TRBJ1-1	many	CASSLETAQGNTEAFF	TGTGCCAGCAGCCTGGAAACGGCCCAGGGGAACACTGAAGCTTTCTTT
-	13	TRBV19	TRBJ1-1	many	CASSVRLGTEAFF	TGTGCCAGTAGCGTCCGACTGGGGACTGAAGCTTTCTTT
-	16	TRBV12-3/TRBV12-4	TRBJ1-4	few	CASSSLDSSTNEKLFF	TGTGCCAGCAGCTCGCTAGACAGTTCAACTAATGAAAAACTGTTTTTT
-	12	TRBV29-1	TRBJ1-4	-	CSARGEGEKLFF	TGCAGCGCCCGGGGGGAGGGTGAAAAACTGTTTTTT
-	14	TRBV6-1	TRBJ2-7	many	CASSNTGVTYEQYF	TGTGCCAGCAGTAATACGGGGGTAACCTACGAGCAGTACTTC